These T cell receptor beta chains were read from a single sample in a study of cytomegalovirus exposure and HLA in healthy donors. Using immunoSEQ multiplex PCR, the repertoire was profiled, and TCRdb retains in-frame clones only, with some absent. The data contain 85,000 to 100,000 clones, approximately 57% of them singletons. Input material: PBMCs. The source is a woman aged 25 to 39 in good health and CMV-seronegative. The CDR3 runs from the conserved cysteine through the conserved F or W. The D gene is left open where the match is weak. Only some rows state a clone size, as once, few, many or a class for expanded clones.

d_gene: NA; v_gene: TRBV30; j_gene: TRBJ2-6; abundance: NA; len: 16; CDR3aa: CAWSRAGSSGANVLTF; CDR3nt: TGTGCCTGGAGTAGGGCTGGGAGTTCTGGGGCCAACGTCCTGACTTTC
d_gene: TRBD1; v_gene: TRBV7-9; j_gene: TRBJ1-2; abundance: NA; len: 13; CDR3aa: CASSPDRGDGYTF; CDR3nt: TGTGCCAGCAGCCCAGACAGGGGGGATGGCTACACCTTC
d_gene: TRBD2; v_gene: TRBV7-2; j_gene: TRBJ2-2; abundance: NA; len: 16; CDR3aa: CASSQRSREDTGELFF; CDR3nt: TGTGCCAGCAGCCAACGGTCGCGGGAGGACACCGGGGAGCTGTTTTTT
d_gene: TRBD2; v_gene: TRBV6-1; j_gene: TRBJ2-7; abundance: few; len: 15; CDR3aa: CASINSGAPSYEQYF; CDR3nt: TGTGCCAGCATTAATAGCGGGGCCCCCTCCTACGAGCAGTACTTC
d_gene: NA; v_gene: TRBV5-1; j_gene: TRBJ1-3; abundance: few; len: 14; CDR3aa: CASSLQDSGNTIYF; CDR3nt: TGCGCCAGCAGCTTACAGGACTCTGGAAACACCATATATTTT
d_gene: NA; v_gene: TRBV7-9; j_gene: TRBJ1-1; abundance: NA; len: 14; CDR3aa: CASSLQQGNTEAFF; CDR3nt: TGTGCCAGCAGCTTACAACAGGGGAACACTGAAGCTTTCTTT
d_gene: TRBD1; v_gene: TRBV7-9; j_gene: TRBJ1-1; abundance: NA; len: 18; CDR3aa: CASSLPPPPGTGHLKAFF; CDR3nt: TGTGCCAGCAGCTTACCCCCGCCCCCCGGGACAGGGCACCTGAAAGCTTTCTTT
d_gene: TRBD2; v_gene: TRBV5-1; j_gene: TRBJ2-3; abundance: NA; len: 16; CDR3aa: CASSLAAGGPTDTQYF; CDR3nt: TGCGCCAGCAGCTTGGCCGCGGGGGGGCCCACAGATACGCAGTATTTT
d_gene: NA; v_gene: TRBV6-5; j_gene: TRBJ2-1; abundance: NA; len: 13; CDR3aa: CASSQRRGNEQFF; CDR3nt: TGTGCCAGCAGCCAGAGGAGGGGAAATGAGCAGTTCTTC
d_gene: TRBD1; v_gene: TRBV7-2; j_gene: TRBJ2-1; abundance: few; len: 15; CDR3aa: CASSNDRGYYNEQFF; CDR3nt: TGTGCCAGCAGCAACGACAGGGGGTATTACAATGAGCAGTTCTTC
d_gene: TRBD2; v_gene: TRBV15; j_gene: TRBJ2-2; abundance: NA; len: 16; CDR3aa: CATSSPLAGGTGELFF; CDR3nt: TGTGCCACCAGCAGTCCCCTAGCGGGGGGCACCGGGGAGCTGTTTTTT
d_gene: TRBD1; v_gene: TRBV7-8; j_gene: TRBJ1-1; abundance: NA; len: 15; CDR3aa: CASTRAGTGGVKAFF; CDR3nt: TGTGCCAGCACTAGAGCAGGGACAGGGGGCGTGAAAGCTTTCTTT
d_gene: TRBD2; v_gene: TRBV5-4; j_gene: TRBJ2-1; abundance: NA; len: 14; CDR3aa: CASSPPAGDNEQFF; CDR3nt: TGTGCCAGCAGCCCTCCTGCGGGAGATAATGAGCAGTTCTTC
d_gene: TRBD1; v_gene: TRBV30; j_gene: TRBJ1-1; abundance: NA; len: 14; CDR3aa: CAWNGGQVNTEAFF; CDR3nt: TGTGCCTGGAACGGGGGACAGGTGAACACTGAAGCTTTCTTT
d_gene: NA; v_gene: TRBV9; j_gene: TRBJ2-4; abundance: few; len: 15; CDR3aa: CASSVDNLAKNIQYF; CDR3nt: TGTGCCAGCAGCGTAGACAATCTAGCCAAAAACATTCAGTACTTC
d_gene: TRBD2; v_gene: TRBV10-2; j_gene: TRBJ2-7; abundance: NA; len: 16; CDR3aa: CASGGTSGGTSYEQYF; CDR3nt: TGCGCCAGCGGGGGGACTAGCGGGGGTACCTCCTACGAGCAGTACTTC
d_gene: NA; v_gene: TRBV5-1; j_gene: TRBJ2-1; abundance: few; len: 16; CDR3aa: CASSPRGQASYNEQFF; CDR3nt: TGCGCCAGCAGCCCCAGGGGCCAGGCCTCCTACAATGAGCAGTTCTTC
d_gene: NA; v_gene: TRBV6-1; j_gene: TRBJ1-2; abundance: few; len: 12; CDR3aa: CASSEYAYGYTF; CDR3nt: TGTGCCAGCAGTGAATATGCGTATGGCTACACCTTC
d_gene: NA; v_gene: TRBV29-1; j_gene: TRBJ2-2; abundance: NA; len: 13; CDR3aa: CSVVTVNTGELFF; CDR3nt: TGCAGCGTTGTAACAGTGAACACCGGGGAGCTGTTTTTT
d_gene: NA; v_gene: TRBV7-2; j_gene: TRBJ2-7; abundance: NA; len: 14; CDR3aa: CASSPVGLDYEQYF; CDR3nt: TGTGCCAGCAGCCCCGTCGGCCTAGACTACGAGCAGTACTTC
d_gene: NA; v_gene: TRBV10-1; j_gene: TRBJ1-3; abundance: NA; len: 15; CDR3aa: CASSGAQDSGNTIYF; CDR3nt: TGCGCCAGCAGTGGAGCACAGGACTCTGGAAACACCATATATTTT
d_gene: TRBD2; v_gene: TRBV4-3; j_gene: TRBJ2-7; abundance: NA; len: 18; CDR3aa: CASSQSLAGGPFDYEQYF; CDR3nt: TGCGCCAGCAGCCAATCATTGGCGGGAGGGCCTTTCGACTACGAGCAGTACTTC
d_gene: NA; v_gene: TRBV7-9; j_gene: TRBJ1-2; abundance: NA; len: 13; CDR3aa: CASSLDRPYGYTF; CDR3nt: TGTGCCAGCAGCCTTGACAGGCCCTATGGCTACACCTTC
d_gene: NA; v_gene: TRBV6-5; j_gene: TRBJ2-2; abundance: NA; len: 14; CDR3aa: CASSYSAGREELFF; CDR3nt: TGTGCCAGCAGTTACTCGGCAGGGCGTGAGGAGCTGTTTTTT
d_gene: TRBD2; v_gene: TRBV19; j_gene: TRBJ2-2; abundance: NA; len: 15; CDR3aa: CASGLWGGLAGELFF; CDR3nt: TGTGCCAGTGGTCTATGGGGAGGGTTAGCGGGGGAGCTGTTTTTT
d_gene: NA; v_gene: TRBV11-3; j_gene: TRBJ2-2; abundance: NA; len: 20; CDR3aa: CASSLDPPFIQGRDTGELFF; CDR3nt: TGTGCCAGCAGCTTAGACCCCCCCTTCATACAGGGACGGGACACCGGGGAGCTGTTTTTT
d_gene: TRBD2; v_gene: TRBV28; j_gene: TRBJ2-3; abundance: few; len: 14; CDR3aa: CASTTSGSTDTQYF; CDR3nt: TGTGCCAGCACCACTAGCGGGAGCACAGATACGCAGTATTTT
d_gene: NA; v_gene: TRBV6-1; j_gene: TRBJ2-4; abundance: NA; len: 15; CDR3aa: CASSEATKTKNIQYF; CDR3nt: TGTGCCAGCAGTGAAGCGACAAAGACCAAAAACATTCAGTACTTC
d_gene: NA; v_gene: TRBV11-2; j_gene: TRBJ2-7; abundance: NA; len: 14; CDR3aa: CASSLSGRGYEQYF; CDR3nt: TGTGCCAGCAGCTTATCGGGGAGAGGCTACGAGCAGTACTTC
d_gene: NA; v_gene: TRBV7-2; j_gene: TRBJ1-1; abundance: medium-sized; len: 13; CDR3aa: CASSEPVNTEAFF; CDR3nt: TGTGCCAGCAGCGAACCGGTGAACACTGAAGCTTTCTTT
d_gene: TRBD2; v_gene: TRBV2; j_gene: TRBJ2-1; abundance: NA; len: 15; CDR3aa: CASSQRGSPYNEQFF; CDR3nt: TGTGCCAGCAGCCAGCGGGGGAGTCCCTACAATGAGCAGTTCTTC
d_gene: TRBD2; v_gene: TRBV5-1; j_gene: TRBJ2-2; abundance: NA; len: 16; CDR3aa: CASSWGLAGGTGELFF; CDR3nt: TGCGCCAGCAGCTGGGGACTAGCGGGAGGTACCGGGGAGCTGTTTTTT
d_gene: NA; v_gene: TRBV6-5; j_gene: TRBJ1-2; abundance: once; len: 12; CDR3aa: CASTGSNYGYTF; CDR3nt: TGTGCCAGCACAGGATCTAACTATGGCTACACCTTC
d_gene: TRBD2; v_gene: TRBV6-1; j_gene: TRBJ2-2; abundance: NA; len: 15; CDR3aa: CASRGLAGGYGELFF; CDR3nt: TGTGCCAGCAGGGGACTAGCGGGGGGCTACGGGGAGCTGTTTTTT
d_gene: NA; v_gene: TRBV4-1; j_gene: TRBJ1-5; abundance: NA; len: 16; CDR3aa: CASSQESFATVQPQHF; CDR3nt: TGCGCCAGCAGCCAAGAGAGCTTCGCTACAGTCCAGCCCCAGCATTTT
d_gene: TRBD2; v_gene: TRBV4-2; j_gene: TRBJ2-4; abundance: NA; len: 16; CDR3aa: CASSQGAGGPINIQYF; CDR3nt: TGTGCCAGCAGCCAGGGAGCGGGGGGGCCGATAAACATTCAGTACTTC
d_gene: NA; v_gene: TRBV18; j_gene: TRBJ1-4; abundance: NA; len: 12; CDR3aa: CASSRFSEKLFF; CDR3nt: TGTGCCAGCTCACGGTTCAGTGAAAAACTGTTTTTT
d_gene: TRBD1; v_gene: TRBV5-1; j_gene: TRBJ1-2; abundance: NA; len: 13; CDR3aa: CASSLQGAAGYTF; CDR3nt: TGCGCCAGCAGCTTGCAGGGGGCGGCCGGCTACACCTTC
d_gene: TRBD1; v_gene: TRBV15; j_gene: TRBJ1-5; abundance: NA; len: 16; CDR3aa: CATSRDRGMGNQPQHF; CDR3nt: TGTGCCACCAGCAGGGACAGGGGAATGGGCAATCAGCCCCAGCATTTT